A single sample gave rise to the 7 T cell receptor beta chains below, sequenced in a study of immune characterization of retroperitoneal liposarcoma. TCRdb independently ran MiXCR on the PCR reads; one entry per CDR3 protein. The table includes thousands of distinct CDR3 sequences, 35% to 50% detected once. Sequenced sample: tumor tissue. These receptors were taken from a male donor with retroperitoneal liposarcoma.

The chain links TRBV12-3 or TRBV12-4 to TRBJ2-3, with 9 positions matching TRBD1. The J call may not be correct, given that the DNA end is closer to TRBJ2-5. This CDR3 is 15 amino acids long. CDR3 amino acids: CASRILTGGQETQYF. DNA for the CDR3: TGTGCCAGCAGGATCTTGACAGGGGGACAAGAGACCCAGTACTTC.

This clonotype has just a few counts. The V call is TRBV6-1, the J call TRBJ1-5; D not certain. The CDR3 sequence is 16 residues long. Germline V CDR1 and CDR2: MNHNS, SASEGT. V was cut by 5 bases and J by 5 bases, with 19 bases left in between. CDR3 in amino acids: CASSTHGKGSDQPQHF. The CDR3 nucleotides are TGTGCCAGCAGTACCCACGGCAAGGGCTCTGATCAGCCCCAGCATTTT.

This clonotype appeared a few times. V and J are TRBV6-1 and TRBJ2-3, with D uncertain. The CDR3 covers 13 residues. Looked up from germline, CDR1 is MNHNS and CDR2 is SASEGT. V was trimmed by 6 bases and J by 5 bases, leaving 12 bases between them. CDR3 region: CASRVDGEDTQYF. CDR3 in DNA: TGTGCCAGCAGAGTGGACGGAGAAGATACGCAGTATTTT.

This clonotype is termed medium-sized (0.01 to 0.1%). The chain carries TRBV12-3 or TRBV12-4 and TRBJ2-1, with D unclear. CDR3 length: 16 amino acids. Between the trimmed V and J ends, which lost 2 bases and 13 bases, there was a span of 24 bases. In DNA, the CDR3 is TGTGCCAGCAGTTTATCTCCTCTTCCCCAAGTAGGCATTCAGTTCTTC. Translating gives CASSLSPLPQVGIQFF.

The chain couples TRBV7-2 to TRBJ2-1; the D is unclear. The J call may be in error: the DNA end matches TRBJ2-7 better. Germline CDR1 and CDR2: SGHTA and FQGNSA. The CDR3 is made up of 14 amino acids. CDR3 sequence: CASSNGYSIYEQYF. Written as DNA, the CDR3 is TGTGCCAGCAGCAATGGGTACTCGATCTACGAGCAGTACTTC.

V usage is TRBV6-6 and J usage is TRBJ1-6; TRBD1 matches at 7 bases. The V gene's germline CDR1 is MNHNY and CDR2 SVGAGI (reference sequence). The CDR3 is made up of 16 amino acids. The J segment lost 0 bases and the V segment lost 5 bases, leaving 4 bases of the junction unmatched. This CDR3 reads CASSGDSSSYNSPLHF. Written as DNA, the CDR3 is TGTGCCAGCAGTGGGGACAGTAGCTCCTATAATTCACCCCTCCACTTT.

This chain links TRBV24-1 with TRBJ2-1, with D maybe TRBD1 (5 bases). This CDR3 is 14 amino acids long. Germline CDR1 and CDR2: KGHDR and SFDVKD. V lost 9 bases to trimming and J lost 0 bases, with 11 bases between them. The CDR3 reads CATQGDSSYNEQFF. The CDR3 DNA reads as TGTGCCACCCAAGGGGATAGCTCCTACAATGAGCAGTTCTTC.